The next 13 T cell receptor beta chains were all read from a single sample in a study of CD8 T cells in ankylosing spondylitis. Findings of the study overall: Characteristic, it appeared, of ankylosing spondylitis blood was a TCR beta motif of several highly homologous variants.

These receptors' targets are unknown. TCRdb reanalysed the 5' RACE reads using MiXCR and keeps one entry per CDR3 protein. The repertoire consists of about 510,000 distinct CDR3 sequences, with roughly 5.3% occurring once and the leading ten covering approximately 4%. Material: blood, either unsorted or a sorted T cell fraction (not recorded which). These receptors all stem from a male donor with ankylosing spondylitis.

There are many counts of this clonotype. The CDR3 DNA sequence: TGTGCCAGCAGCCACCAGACAGGGTATAATCAGCCCCAGCATTTT. Translating it yields CASSHQTGYNQPQHF. The genes are TRBV4-2 and TRBJ1-5, with 7 bases aligning to TRBD1. The CDR3 sequence is 15 residues long. CDR1 and CDR2 from the germline V gene are LGHNA and YNFKEQ. The V gene end was trimmed by 3 bases and the J gene end by 4 bases; junction bases not matched to a gene: 6.

This clonotype was detected many times. This chain joins TRBV15 and TRBJ1-2; perhaps TRBD1 as D (5 bases). Looked up from germline, CDR1 is LNHNV and CDR2 is YYDKDF (reference sequence). V lost 1 base to trimming and J lost 4 bases, with 13 bases between them. The CDR3 consists of 15 residues. The CDR3 coding sequence is TGTGCCACCAGCAGAGCTAGGGACGGACCCTATGGCTACACCTTC. Translating gives CATSRARDGPYGYTF.

The CDR3 loop reads CASSLDPGGFMRGYTF. The CDR3, as DNA: TGTGCCAGCAGCTTAGACCCAGGGGGATTCATGCGAGGCTACACCTTC. This rearrangement joins TRBV7-8 to TRBJ1-2; TRBD1 aligns across 7 bases. This CDR3 comprises 16 residues. The J segment lost 8 bases and the V segment lost 1 base, leaving 13 bases of the junction unmatched. Germline CDR1 SGHVS, CDR2 FQNEAQ.

This clonotype was found many times. This chain uses TRBV7-8 with TRBJ1-1; a weak D match, TRBD1 (5 bases). The V gene's germline CDR1 is SGHVS and CDR2 FQNEAQ. V lost 5 bases, J lost 5 bases, and 18 bases lay in between. This CDR3 comprises 15 residues. The CDR3 region has the DNA TGTGCCAGCAGCGTCCCAGGGAAGGGCGTGACTGAAGCTTTCTTT. Protein product: CASSVPGKGVTEAFF. The complete variable domain, with remaining parts taken from reference TRBV7-8 and TRBJ1-1, reads GAGVSQSPRYKVAKRGQDVALRCDPISGHVSLFWYQQALGQGPEFLTYFQNEAQLDKSGLPSDRFFAERPEGSVSTLKIQRTQQEDSAVYLCASSVPGKGVTEAFFGQGTRLTVV.

This clonotype was seen many times. V gene TRBV4-2 combines with J gene TRBJ2-1; 8 nucleotides agree with TRBD2. V shed 1 base, J shed 2 bases, and the junction held 1 base outside the gene matches. The length of the CDR3 is 15 residues. From germline, CDR1 is LGHNA and CDR2 YNFKEQ. CDR3 nucleotide sequence: TGTGCCAGCAGCCAAGGGGGACTAGCCTACAATGAGCAGTTCTTC. Its translation is CASSQGGLAYNEQFF.

This clonotype was counted at least ten times. The chain recombines TRBV9 with TRBJ2-7, with D perhaps matching TRBD1 (6 bases). Trimming shortened V by 4 bases and J by 6 bases, and 17 bases separated the two germline ends. This CDR3 is built from 14 residues. Germline V gene data show CDR1 as SGDLS and CDR2 as YYNGEE. In DNA form, the CDR3 reads TGTGCCAGCAGCCCGGGACACACCAGAGTCGAGCAGTACTTC. Amino acids: CASSPGHTRVEQYF.

The sample holds many counts of this clonotype. The junction and the germline gene differ at one end; a read error may be behind it. The chain carries TRBV7-7 and TRBJ2-3; no definite D call. Germline V gives CDR1 SSHAT, CDR2 FNYEAQ (reference sequence). The CDR3 runs 15 residues. The CDR3 bases are TGTGCTAGCAGCCATAGTCCTGCCCCCACAGATACGCAGTATTTT. Protein product: CASSHSPAPTDTQYF.

This clonotype was recorded a few times. The V call is TRBV5-1, the J call TRBJ2-1; D possibly uses TRBD1 or TRBD2 (7 bases each). There are 16 residues in the CDR3. The V gene lost 4 bases and the J gene lost 10 bases, with 24 bases spanning the gap. Germline V gene sequence: CDR1 SGHRS, CDR2 YFSETQ. CDR3 in DNA: TGCGCCAGCAGCATAGCAGGGGGGAGACTAGCTGACGAGCAGTTCTTC. It encodes CASSIAGGRLADEQFF.

In this sample, this clonotype turned up many times. The CDR3 DNA follows: TGTGCCAGCAGTTTTGAGGGGCGCTGGACTGAAGCTTTCTTT. It encodes CASSFEGRWTEAFF. The V gene is TRBV12-3 or TRBV12-4, the J gene TRBJ1-1; TRBD1 is a possible D gene (5 bases). The CDR3 loop spans 14 amino acids. The ends were cut back, 3 bases at V and 5 bases at J, with 13 bases in the middle.

This clonotype was seen many times. The chain links TRBV7-2 to TRBJ2-7; 10 bases line up with TRBD1. J lost 2 bases, V lost 1 base, and 5 bases had no gene match. CDR1 SGHTA and CDR2 FQGNSA come from the germline V gene. The CDR3 contains 16 residues. The CDR3 loop is CASSLVGTGVPYEQYF. As DNA, the CDR3 is TGTGCCAGCAGCTTAGTTGGGACAGGGGTTCCCTACGAGCAGTACTTC.

This clonotype was seen many times. This chain uses TRBV20-1 with TRBJ2-3; D gene uncertain. CDR1 DFQATT and CDR2 SNEGSKA come from the germline V gene (reference sequence). The V gene lost 1 base and the J gene lost 2 bases, with 10 bases spanning the gap. The CDR3 consists of 14 residues. The CDR3 loop is CSARVGYSTDTQYF. In nucleotides, the CDR3 is TGCAGTGCTAGAGTAGGCTACTCCACAGATACGCAGTATTTT.

This clonotype was seen many times. The chain combines TRBV5-1 with TRBJ2-5, with 9 bases fitting TRBD2. From germline, CDR1 is SGHRS and CDR2 YFSETQ. The CDR3 runs to 15 residues. V shed 0 bases and J 2 bases; nucleotides not matched to a gene: 2. The CDR3, as DNA: TGCGCCAGCAGCTTGGGAACTAGCGGGCAAGAGACCCAGTACTTC. It encodes CASSLGTSGQETQYF.

The sample holds many counts of this clonotype. The gene calls are TRBV20-1 and TRBJ2-5, with a weak D call TRBD2 (7 bases). With 6 bases removed from V and 7 bases from J, the gap between germline ends came to 15 bases. Looked up from germline, CDR1 is DFQATT and CDR2 is SNEGSKA (reference sequence). The CDR3 has 12 amino acids. The CDR3: CSAPRGPWTQYF. DNA of the CDR3: TGCAGTGCCCCGCGGGGGCCATGGACCCAGTACTTC.